This TCR beta chain originates from a study of T cell repertoires in cytomegalovirus infection. Study-level information: Public TCR beta signatures indicated both CMV infection and matching HLA type.

Unmatched junction bases numbered 11, after V lost 4 bases and J lost 3 bases. The CDR3 has 16 residues. Per germline, CDR1 SGHRS and CDR2 YFSETQ. Study outcomes and limitations: There were HLA-C-restricted CMV-specific TCR beta clonotypes dominating the ex vivo response. Summed frequency of shared TCR beta families picked out CMV carriers who also had the relevant HLA.

This clonotype was counted between two and nine times. Its antigen is not identified. TCRdb used MiXCR to reprocess the reads, holding one entry per CDR3 protein. This sample yields under 300,000 distinct CDR3 sequences, of which around an eighth are seen a single time; 1.5% to 2% belongs to the top ten. The V call is TRBV5-1, the J call TRBJ1-1, with 8 bases identical to TRBD1. The receptor's source is a human donor in good health (CMV status not recorded). Some clones in this sample may be carry-over from other donors' samples. Material: PBMCs. CDR3 sequence (DNA): TGCGCCAGCAGCCCTCATCAGGACAGGGCGGACACTGAAGCTTTCTTT. Amino acids: CASSPHQDRADTEAFF.